This entry describes one TCR beta chain. What this receptor recognizes is not known. No quality values exist for individual bases; no much larger clone is one base distant. The High Capacity cDNA Reverse Transcription Kit was used to reverse transcribe all of the isolated RNA, meaning that expressed TCRB transcripts were what got sequenced. Naive, central memory and regulatory T cell samples underwent deep immunoSEQ sequencing, averaging roughly 3.4 million total reads per sample. After sorted cells were lysed in RLT buffer, RNA was extracted with DNase-treated RNeasy Micro or Mini kits, with the choice depending on cell number. Each cell subset was processed on its own to prevent cross-contamination, while patient and healthy donor samples were processed together. TCRB sequences were amplified from cDNA with the immunoSEQ multiplex PCR, producing 87-bp fragments spanning the CDR3 region. Sequencing of the amplicons was performed on the Illumina HiSeq platform. The original methods were these. PCR bias was corrected computationally using synthetic template baselines, and reads within Hamming distance 2 were collapsed, with unmergeable singletons discarded. Reads were aligned to IMGT to assign V, D and J genes, CDR3 length, and insertions or deletions at six rearrangement sites. Clonotype counts were normalized to sorted cell number within each subset before computing true diversity and Gini coefficients with the tcR R package. The overlap coefficient, calculated on TCRB nucleotide sequences, was used to measure repertoire sharing. The source is immuneACCESS, and TCRdb retained only in-frame sequences with V and J called. Part of the clones is not carried over; for the studies checked, unresolved V genes explain less than half of this, and the remainder is unexplained. The V and J calls and clone size come from that table; D and trimming were worked out from the DNA. Across this sample there are under 300,000 clones, with about 7.8% seen only once. Of the sample, 0.9% to 1.2% is held by the ten largest clones.

The record originates from a study of beta chain features in type 1 diabetes (dated by TCRdb to the late 2010s). For the study in its entirety: Mean age, gender distribution, total cell number and subset yield were not different between patients and healthy donors. Across all samples, roughly 110,000,000 sorted cells were examined, and cell number per subset correlated strongly with RNA yield. In the study, TCRB repertoires of sorted circulating CD4+ T cell subsets from recently diagnosed type 1 diabetes patients were compared with those of matched healthy donors. Regulatory and stem cell-like memory subsets were obtained from only 8 patients and about 8 healthy donors, while naive and central memory subsets were obtained from all 30 or so donors.

A single peripheral blood draw of approximately 110 mL on average was collected from each donor into heparinised tubes. Naive, central memory, regulatory and stem cell-like memory CD4+ T cells were sorted on a BD FACSAria II using a panel including CD45RO, CCR7, CD25, CD127, CD95 and CD27. Every sorted population had a purity above 95%. PBMCs were separated immediately by Lymphoprep density gradient centrifugation and were stained directly, without being cultured. To minimize batch effects, samples were stained and sorted in pairs, one healthy donor with one patient per experiment. The CDR3 sequence holds 13 residues, the cysteine and valine included. Only CDR3 DNA is held: 39 bases, read in frame from base 1. From a lookup of the germline V gene, CDR1 and CDR2 are KGHSH and LQKENI. Trimming takes 4 bases from V and 7 bases from J, and the germline ends sit 14 bases apart. Overall results and qualifications from the work: The naive, central memory and regulatory TCRB repertoires appeared to resemble one another more closely among patients than among healthy donors. PCR may preferentially amplify shorter templates, but because patient and control samples were amplified and corrected together, any resulting skew would affect both groups equally. Because the HLA sub-analyses included only small numbers of individuals, any influence of HLA type on TCRB rearrangement was left unresolved. A moderate but significant shortening of TCRB CDR3 length was observed in type 1 diabetes patients in all four CD4+ subsets. Because cDNA was sequenced instead of genomic DNA, highly expressing activated cells could be over-represented, though the groups showed no difference in activation or CD3 levels. At VDJ recombination sites, type 1 diabetes patients had fewer insertions and more deleted nucleotides, which implies abnormalities in thymic rearrangement.

The rearrangement combines TRBV18 with TRBJ2-7; the D gene is perhaps TRBD2, from 6 matching bases. The sequencing sample was made of central memory CD4+ T cells from blood. This clonotype was sampled from a woman aged 18-29 years in good health. CDR3 loop: CASSLSRENEQYV. The sequenced DNA: TGTGCCAGCTCACTATCCCGGGAGAATGAGCAGTACGTC.